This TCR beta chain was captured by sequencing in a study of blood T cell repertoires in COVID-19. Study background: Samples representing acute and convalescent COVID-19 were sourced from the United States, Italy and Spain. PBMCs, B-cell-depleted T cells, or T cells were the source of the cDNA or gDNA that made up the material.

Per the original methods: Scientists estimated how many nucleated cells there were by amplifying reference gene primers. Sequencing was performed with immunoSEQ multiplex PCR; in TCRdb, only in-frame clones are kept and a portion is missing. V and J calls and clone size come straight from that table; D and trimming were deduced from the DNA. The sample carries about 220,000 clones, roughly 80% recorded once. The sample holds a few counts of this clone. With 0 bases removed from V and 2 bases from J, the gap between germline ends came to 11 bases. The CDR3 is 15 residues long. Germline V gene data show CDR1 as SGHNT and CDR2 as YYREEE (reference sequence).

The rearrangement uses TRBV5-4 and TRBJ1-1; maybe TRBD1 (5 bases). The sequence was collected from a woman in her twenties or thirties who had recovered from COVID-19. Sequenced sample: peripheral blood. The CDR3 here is CASSLAKQGNTEAFF. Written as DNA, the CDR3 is TGTGCCAGCAGCTTGGCCAAGCAGGGCAACACTGAAGCTTTCTTT. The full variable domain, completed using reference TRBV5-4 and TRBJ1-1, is ETGVTQSPTHLIKTRGQQVTLRCSSQSGHNTVSWYQQALGQGPQFIFQYYREEENGRGNFPPRFSGLQFPNYSSELNVNALELDDSALYLCASSLAKQGNTEAFFGQGTRLTVV.